This T cell receptor (beta chain) was recorded in a study of cytomegalovirus exposure and HLA in healthy donors. Study-level points and caveats: The analysis excluded some indistinguishable V segments, including TRBV6-2 and TRBV6-3. Clonal expansion was found to be greater in HLA-associated TCR beta chains than in equally common others in a later analysis. In a later analysis, TCR beta V- and J-gene trimming showed a link to a missense DCLRE1C variant.

In the case of this clone: The antigen remains unidentified.

The primer mix had 60 Vbeta and 13 Jbeta primers. TCRdb's copy holds only in-frame clones and misses some; the assay was immunoSEQ multiplex PCR. Its listing shows some 44,000 clones. Trimming stripped 2 bases from V and 4 bases from J, with 14 bases between. The CDR3 contains 16 residues. The germline gives CDR1 MDHEN, CDR2 SYDVKM. Sequences were obtained from PBMCs. The TCR comes from a woman aged 25-40 years in good health and CMV-seronegative. The chain joins TRBV28 to TRBJ2-2; D might be TRBD2 (7 bases). The CDR3 DNA reads as TGTGCCAGCAGTTTACCTGCGGGGGCGGGCACCGGGGAGCTGTTTTTT. As protein: CASSLPAGAGTGELFF.